This T cell receptor beta chain was captured in a study of blood T cell repertoires in COVID-19. Profiled with immunoSEQ multiplex PCR; TCRdb holds only in-frame clones, not every one. Of 150,000 to 200,000 clones detected, about 88% appear once; the ten largest clones hold approximately 0.77%. Trimming stripped 6 bases from V and 4 bases from J, with 12 bases between. Germline assignment: CDR1 SEHNR and CDR2 FQNEAQ (reference sequence). The CDR3 extends over 13 amino acids. The receptor comes from a woman between 18 and 29 years old who had recovered from COVID-19. The source material was PBMCs or T cells enriched from blood (not recorded which). The chain carries TRBV7-9 and TRBJ1-2, with D possibly matching TRBD1 (5 bases). CDR3 amino acids: CASSSDRVYGYTF. The CDR3 nucleotides are TGTGCCAGCAGTTCTGACAGAGTCTATGGCTACACCTTC. The variable domain in full, with the rest retrieved from reference TRBV7-9 and TRBJ1-2, is DTGVSQNPRHKITKRGQNVTFRCDPISEHNRLYWYRQTLGQGPEFLTYFQNEAQLEKSRLLSDRFSAERPKGSFSTLEIQRTEQGDSAMYLCASSSDRVYGYTFGSGTRLTVV.